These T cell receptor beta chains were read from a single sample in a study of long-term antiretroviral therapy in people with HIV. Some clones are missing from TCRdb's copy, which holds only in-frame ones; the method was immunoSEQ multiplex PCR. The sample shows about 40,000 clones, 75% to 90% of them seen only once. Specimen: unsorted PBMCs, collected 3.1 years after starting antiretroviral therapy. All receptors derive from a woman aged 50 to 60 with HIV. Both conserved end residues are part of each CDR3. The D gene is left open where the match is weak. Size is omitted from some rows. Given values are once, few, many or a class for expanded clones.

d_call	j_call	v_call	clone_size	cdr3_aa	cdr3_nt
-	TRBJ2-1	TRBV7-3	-	CASSPSTAYNEQFF	TGTGCCAGCAGCCCCTCAACAGCGTACAATGAGCAGTTCTTC
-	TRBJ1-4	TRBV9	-	CASSGQTGNATNEKLFF	TGTGCCAGCAGCGGTCAGACAGGAAATGCAACTAATGAAAAACTGTTTTTT
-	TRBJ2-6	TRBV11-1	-	CASSLWGATTGANVLTF	TGTGCCAGCAGCTTGTGGGGGGCAACAACTGGGGCCAACGTCCTGACTTTC
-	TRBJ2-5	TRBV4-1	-	CASSQEPGTRETQYF	TGCGCCAGCAGCCAAGAGCCCGGGACACGGGAGACCCAGTACTTC
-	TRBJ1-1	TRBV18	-	CASSPPVAQGATFF	-
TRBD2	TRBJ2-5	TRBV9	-	CASSDGTSGGASETQYF	TGTGCCAGCAGCGACGGGACTAGCGGGGGGGCCTCTGAGACCCAGTACTTC
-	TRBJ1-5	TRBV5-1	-	CASSLAPEGNQPQHF	TGCGCCAGCAGCTTGGCCCCAGAGGGCAATCAGCCCCAGCATTTT
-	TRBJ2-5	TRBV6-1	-	CASDPGHMIGETQYF	TGTGCCAGCGATCCGGGACACATGATCGGAGAGACCCAGTACTTC
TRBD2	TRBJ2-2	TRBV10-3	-	CAIRRTSGVAGELFF	TGTGCCATCAGGAGGACTAGCGGGGTCGCGGGGGAGCTGTTTTTT
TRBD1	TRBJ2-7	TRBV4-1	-	CASSQTPGQAPYEQYF	TGCGCCAGCAGCCAAACGCCGGGACAGGCCCCCTACGAGCAGTACTTC
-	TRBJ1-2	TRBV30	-	CAWSRGRHYGYTF	TGTGCCTGGAGTAGAGGGAGACACTATGGCTACACCTTC
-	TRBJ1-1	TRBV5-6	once	CASSLPNTEAFF	TGTGCCAGCAGCTTGCCAAACACTGAAGCTTTCTTT
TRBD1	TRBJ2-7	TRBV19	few	CASGQGTEQYF	TGTGCCAGCGGACAGGGAACCGAGCAGTACTTC
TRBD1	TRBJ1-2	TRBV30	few	CAWSVEGGGYGYTF	TGTGCCTGGAGTGTAGAAGGGGGCGGCTATGGCTACACCTTC
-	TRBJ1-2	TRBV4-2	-	CASSQPEGQYNYGYTF	TGTGCCAGCAGCCAACCTGAAGGACAGTATAACTATGGCTACACCTTC
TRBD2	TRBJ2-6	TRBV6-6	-	CASSYAGGEPEDLTF	TGTGCCAGCAGTTACGCGGGGGGCGAACCAGAGGACCTGACTTTC
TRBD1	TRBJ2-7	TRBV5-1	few	CASSPGQGPYEQYF	TGCGCCAGCAGCCCGGGACAGGGCCCCTACGAGCAGTACTTC
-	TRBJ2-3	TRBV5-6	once	CASSSANPADSSTDTQYF	TGTGCCAGCAGCTCTGCCAACCCAGCGGATTCCTCCACAGATACGCAGTATTTT
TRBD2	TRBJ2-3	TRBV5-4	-	CASSKGLAGSTDTQYF	TGTGCCAGCAGCAAGGGCCTAGCGGGTAGCACAGATACGCAGTATTTT
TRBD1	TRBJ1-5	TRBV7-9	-	CASTKTGGRNQPQHF	TGTGCCAGCACCAAGACAGGGGGCCGCAATCAGCCCCAGCATTTT
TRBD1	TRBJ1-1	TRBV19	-	CASSTQGARTEAFF	TGTGCCAGTAGTACCCAGGGGGCGCGCACTGAAGCTTTCTTT
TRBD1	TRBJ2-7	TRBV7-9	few	CASSDRDRNYYEQYF	TGTGCCAGCAGCGACCGGGACAGGAACTACTACGAGCAGTACTTC
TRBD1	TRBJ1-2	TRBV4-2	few	CASYLSGTGDYGYTF	TGTGCCAGCTACCTTTCCGGGACAGGGGACTATGGCTACACCTTC
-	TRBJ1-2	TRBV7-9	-	CASSLSGPNYGYTF	TGTGCCAGCAGCTTAAGCGGACCGAACTATGGCTACACCTTC
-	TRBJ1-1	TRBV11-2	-	CASSLLSNTEAFF	TGTGCCAGCAGCTTATTGTCGAACACTGAAGCTTTCTTT
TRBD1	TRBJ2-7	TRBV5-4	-	CASSSTGKRDEQYF	TGTGCCAGCAGCTCGACAGGGAAACGGGACGAGCAGTACTTC
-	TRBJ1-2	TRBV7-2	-	CASSLMGGADYGYTF	TGTGCCAGCAGCTTAATGGGGGGCGCTGACTATGGCTACACCTTC
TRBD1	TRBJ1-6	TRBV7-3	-	CASSLWPGGNSPLHF	TGTGCCAGCAGCTTATGGCCAGGGGGGAATTCACCCCTCCACTTT
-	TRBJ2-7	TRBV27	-	CASSNRDGLSEQYF	TGTGCCAGCAGCAACAGGGACGGCTTAAGTGAGCAGTACTTC
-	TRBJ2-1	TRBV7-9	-	CASSLAGGQFF	TGTGCCAGCAGCTTAGCGGGGGGGCAGTTCTTC
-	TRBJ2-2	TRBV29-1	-	CSVVIAVNTGELFF	TGCAGCGTTGTTATCGCCGTGAACACCGGGGAGCTGTTTTTT
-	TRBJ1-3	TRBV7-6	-	CASSLAGVVRGNTIYF	TGTGCCAGCAGCTTAGCCGGAGTTGTGAGGGGAAACACCATATATTTT
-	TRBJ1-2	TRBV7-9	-	CAFGPKNYGYTF	TGTGCCTTTGGCCCGAAAAACTATGGCTACACCTTC
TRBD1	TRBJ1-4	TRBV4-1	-	CASSPRGGATNEKLFF	TGCGCCAGCAGCCCCAGGGGGGGAGCAACTAATGAAAAACTGTTTTTT
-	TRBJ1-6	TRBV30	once	CAWSVGQYSSPLHF	TGTGCCTGGAGTGTCGGACAGTATAGTTCACCCCTCCACTTT
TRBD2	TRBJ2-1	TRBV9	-	CASSPTPLRGGEDEQFF	TGTGCCAGCAGCCCTACTCCCCTCCGGGGGGGGGAGGATGAGCAGTTCTTC
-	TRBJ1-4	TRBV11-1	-	CASSHRTLNEKLFF	TGTGCCAGCAGCCACCGGACCCTAAATGAAAAACTGTTTTTT
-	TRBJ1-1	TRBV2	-	CASREDSLNTEAFF	TGTGCCAGCAGAGAAGACAGCTTGAACACTGAAGCTTTCTTT
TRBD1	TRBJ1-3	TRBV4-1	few	CASSQQDRGPGNTIYF	TGCGCCAGCAGCCAACAAGACAGGGGGCCTGGAAACACCATATATTTT
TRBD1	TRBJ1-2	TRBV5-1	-	CASSLGGFGVGTGALKNYGYTF	TGCGCCAGCAGCTTGGGAGGCTTCGGGGTCGGGACAGGGGCCCTAAAGAACTATGGCTACACCTTC
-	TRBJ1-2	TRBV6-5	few	CASRGRSDYGYTF	TGTGCCAGCAGAGGGAGATCCGACTATGGCTACACCTTC
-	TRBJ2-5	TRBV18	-	CASSPPGPVQETQYF	TGTGCCAGCTCACCACCCGGGCCGGTCCAAGAGACCCAGTACTTC
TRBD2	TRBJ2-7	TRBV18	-	CASSPRATSGVWYEQYF	TGTGCCAGCTCACCACGAGCAACTAGCGGGGTCTGGTACGAGCAGTACTTC
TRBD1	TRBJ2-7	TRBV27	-	CASSLMDREYEQYF	TGTGCCAGCAGTTTAATGGACAGGGAATACGAGCAGTACTTC
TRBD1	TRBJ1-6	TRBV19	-	CASSYGQGVDAYNSPLHF	TGTGCCAGTAGTTATGGACAGGGGGTTGATGCCTATAATTCACCCCTCCACTTT
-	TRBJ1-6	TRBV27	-	CASSPDSYNSPLHF	TGTGCCAGCAGTCCTGACTCCTATAATTCACCCCTCCACTTT
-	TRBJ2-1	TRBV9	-	CASSVADQRAVSSYEQFF	TGTGCCAGCAGCGTAGCGGATCAAAGGGCGGTCTCGAGTTATGAGCAGTTCTTC
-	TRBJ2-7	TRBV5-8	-	CASSFFRDSYEQYF	TGTGCCAGCAGCTTTTTCCGGGACTCCTACGAGCAGTACTTC
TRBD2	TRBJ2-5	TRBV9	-	CASSVDGTSSETQYF	TGTGCCAGCAGCGTAGACGGGACTAGCTCAGAGACCCAGTACTTC
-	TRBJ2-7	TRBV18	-	CASSPPAQPYEQYF	TGTGCCAGCTCACCACCGGCCCAGCCCTACGAGCAGTACTTC
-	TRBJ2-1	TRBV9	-	CASSVLPNDNEQFF	TGTGCCAGCAGCGTTCTACCTAACGACAATGAGCAGTTCTTC
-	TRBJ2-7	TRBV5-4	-	CASSSDGTYEQYF	TGTGCCAGCAGCTCCGACGGAACCTACGAGCAGTACTTC
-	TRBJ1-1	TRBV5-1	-	CASSLATQGETEAFF	TGCGCCAGCAGCTTGGCCACACAGGGTGAAACTGAAGCTTTCTTT
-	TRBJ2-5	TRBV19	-	CASSMGLKGETQYF	TGTGCCAGTAGTATGGGACTGAAGGGAGAGACCCAGTACTTC
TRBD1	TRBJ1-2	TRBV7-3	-	CASSLTGAADGYTF	TGTGCCAGCAGCTTGACAGGGGCCGCGGATGGCTACACCTTC